Below, 17 T cell receptor beta chains from the same sample are listed, as sequenced in a study of PD-L1 blockade in urothelial cancer. Generated by immunoSEQ multiplex PCR, the TCRdb table keeps only in-frame clones and is missing some. The data contain fewer than 50,000 clones, less than 90% of them seen just once; the ten biggest clones take up about 23%. Time point denoted: peripheral blood 6 weeks after treatment start. Sequenced material: PBMCs, taken around atezolizumab (anti-PD-L1) treatment. Receptor source: a man in his 60s with urothelial cancer.

This clone came up once. This chain links TRBV11-2 with TRBJ2-7, with D perhaps matching TRBD1 (6 bases). V shed 2 bases and J shed 0 bases, with 17 bases lying between them. The CDR3 loop spans 17 amino acids. Per the germline V gene, CDR1 is SGHAT and CDR2 is FQNNGV. As DNA, the CDR3 is TGTGCCAGCAGCTTACCTCCAGGGGCCATCTTCTCCTACGAGCAGTACTTC. Translated, it gives CASSLPPGAIFSYEQYF.

The V gene is TRBV18, the J gene TRBJ1-3; D possibly corresponds to TRBD1 (5 bases). CDR1 KGHSH and CDR2 LQKENI come from the germline V gene. V was shortened by 3 bases and J by 0 bases, with 12 bases between the two germline ends. CDR3 length equals 16 residues. CDR3 amino acids: CASSPTTVHSGNTIYF. CDR3 nucleotides: TGTGCCAGCTCACCTACGACAGTACACTCTGGAAACACCATATATTTT.

This chain links TRBV6-5 with TRBJ2-1; D call uncertain. V was trimmed by 2 bases and J by 10 bases, leaving 15 bases between them. The CDR3 loop spans 14 amino acids. Germline-derived CDR1 and CDR2 are MNHEY and SVGAGI. CDR3: CASSYTILTNEQFF. CDR3 DNA sequence: TGTGCCAGCAGTTACACCATTTTGACAAACGAGCAGTTCTTC.

This chain connects TRBV21-1 to TRBJ2-4; TRBD2, the D gene given by the table, was not confirmed from the DNA. TRBV21-1 is reported as a pseudogene. The CDR3 runs 10 residues. CDR3 protein: CASSACFQYF. CDR3 nucleotide sequence: TGTGCCAGCAGCGCGTGTTTTCAGTACTTC.

CDR3 DNA: TGTGCCAGCAGCTTGGGTTCGGGGGGCAGGGCGCTAAGGCAAGAGACCCAGTACTTC. Amino acids: CASSLGSGGRALRQETQYF. This chain connects TRBV4-2 to TRBJ2-5, with D possibly being TRBD2 (7 bases). Germline lookup yields CDR1 LGHNA and CDR2 YNFKEQ. The germline V and J ends were trimmed by 5 bases and 2 bases, with 27 bases remaining between them. This CDR3 comprises 19 residues.

The V and J genes are TRBV30 and TRBJ1-2; D possibly corresponds to TRBD1 (6 bases). The CDR3 contains 15 residues. Looked up from germline, CDR1 is GTSNPN and CDR2 is SVGIG (reference sequence). V was shortened by 3 bases and J by 0 bases, with 14 bases between the two germline ends. The DNA for the CDR3 is TGTGCCTGGAGCGGCAGGGGAGAGTCTAACTATGGCTACACCTTC. Its protein is CAWSGRGESNYGYTF.

The chain recombines TRBV28 with TRBJ2-5, with a tentative D call TRBD1 (6 bases). The CDR3 extends over 15 amino acids. Trimming pared 8 bases from V and 6 bases from J, leaving 22 bases between. Germline V CDR1 and CDR2: MDHEN, SYDVKM. The CDR3 loop is CASGEMGDTQKTQYF. CDR3 sequence (DNA): TGTGCCAGCGGCGAGATGGGGGACACACAAAAGACCCAGTACTTC.

The J gene is TRBJ1-2, the V gene TRBV6-1, with a weak D call TRBD1 (5 bases). This CDR3 comprises 13 residues. Looked up from germline, CDR1 is MNHNS and CDR2 is SASEGT. V was trimmed by 9 bases and J by 7 bases, leaving 18 bases between them. The CDR3: CASRQSEASGYTF. The CDR3 DNA reads TGTGCCAGTAGACAGTCTGAGGCTTCTGGCTACACCTTC.

The chain combines TRBV19 with TRBJ1-6, with D tentatively TRBD1 (5 bases). The CDR3 totals 14 residues. V lost 1 base, J lost 7 bases, and 8 bases lay in between. CDR1 and CDR2 from the germline V gene are LNHDA and SQIVND (reference sequence). In DNA form, the CDR3 reads TGTGCCAGTAGTATAGGGACATTGAATTCACCCCTCCACTTT. Its protein is CASSIGTLNSPLHF.

This chain joins TRBV7-2 and TRBJ2-7, with D perhaps TRBD2 (6 bases). Germline lookup yields CDR1 SGHTA and CDR2 FQGNSA. This CDR3 spans 16 amino acids. Trimming pared 3 bases from V and 6 bases from J, leaving 21 bases between. CDR3 sequence reads: CASSFWGEPSKGEQYF. The CDR3 bases are TGTGCCAGCAGCTTCTGGGGGGAACCTAGTAAGGGCGAGCAGTACTTC.

CDR3 sequence: CASSGTGSGNSPLHF. DNA of the CDR3: TGTGCCAGCAGCGGAACAGGTTCTGGGAATTCACCCCTCCACTTT. This chain connects TRBV9 to TRBJ1-6; tentatively, D is TRBD1 (5 bases). The CDR3 contains 15 residues. Germline assignment: CDR1 SGDLS and CDR2 YYNGEE. Trimming stripped 3 bases from V and 7 bases from J, with 14 bases between.

The chain recombines TRBV7-9 with TRBJ2-7; no definite D call. Germline V gene data show CDR1 as SEHNR and CDR2 as FQNEAQ (reference sequence). The CDR3 extends over 11 amino acids. Between the trimmed V and J ends, which lost 4 bases and 7 bases, there was a span of 8 bases. CDR3 amino acids: CASSSLREQYF. Here the CDR3 DNA reads TGTGCCAGCAGCTCCCTGAGGGAGCAGTACTTC.

The CDR3 region is CASSQAPSGNYNEQFF. Here the CDR3 DNA reads TGTGCCAGCAGCCAAGCCCCTAGCGGAAACTACAATGAGCAGTTCTTC. J is TRBJ2-1 and V is TRBV4-2, with 7 bases matching TRBD2. With V trimmed by 1 base and J by 3 bases, 6 bases remained unmatched. Germline V gene data show CDR1 as LGHNA and CDR2 as YNFKEQ. The CDR3 sequence is 16 residues long.

This rearrangement joins TRBV5-4 to TRBJ2-1, with TRBD2 matching over 10 bases. The junction had 5 bases not matched to a gene; V was cut back by 4 bases and J by 4 bases. The CDR3 consists of 15 residues. Germline V lookup: CDR1 SGHNT, CDR2 YYREEE (reference sequence). CDR3 protein: CASSKGLAEYNEQFF. The CDR3 bases are TGTGCCAGCAGCAAAGGACTAGCGGAATACAATGAGCAGTTCTTC.

The chain uses TRBV6-5 and TRBJ1-1, with TRBD1 as a possible D gene (6 bases). Germline V gene data show CDR1 as MNHEY and CDR2 as SVGAGI. The CDR3 contains 14 residues. V lost 0 bases, J lost 6 bases, and 11 bases lay in between. Here the CDR3 DNA reads TGTGCCAGCAGTTACTCAAGGGGGAGAGCTGAAGCTTTCTTT. As protein: CASSYSRGRAEAFF.

The chain carries TRBV30 and TRBJ1-1; the D is unclear. The length of the CDR3 is 13 residues. Germline V CDR1 and CDR2: GTSNPN, SVGIG (reference sequence). The ends were cut back, 2 bases at V and 1 base at J, with 8 bases in the middle. The DNA for the CDR3 is TGTGCCTGGAGTCGATACAGGAACACTGAAGCTTTCTTT. This gives the protein CAWSRYRNTEAFF.

The chain has TRBV20-1 and TRBJ2-7; D unresolved. Germline CDR1 and CDR2: DFQATT and SNEGSKA (reference sequence). The CDR3 covers 10 residues. V dropped 1 base and J dropped 6 bases, with 4 bases sitting between them. The CDR3 DNA follows: TGCAGTGCTAGAGGGGCCGAGCAGTACTTC. This translates into CSARGAEQYF.